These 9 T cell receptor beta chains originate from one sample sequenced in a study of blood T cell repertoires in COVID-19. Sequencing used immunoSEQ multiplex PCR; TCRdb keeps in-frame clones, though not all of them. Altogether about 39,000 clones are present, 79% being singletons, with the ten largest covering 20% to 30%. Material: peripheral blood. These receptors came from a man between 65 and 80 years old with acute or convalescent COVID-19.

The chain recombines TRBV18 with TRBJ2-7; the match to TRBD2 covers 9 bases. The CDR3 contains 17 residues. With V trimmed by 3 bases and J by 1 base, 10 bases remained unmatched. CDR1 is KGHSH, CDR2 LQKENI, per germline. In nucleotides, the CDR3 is TGTGCCAGCTCACCGGCGGGAGGGCCTGTTTCATCCTACGAGCAGTACTTC. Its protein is CASSPAGGPVSSYEQYF.

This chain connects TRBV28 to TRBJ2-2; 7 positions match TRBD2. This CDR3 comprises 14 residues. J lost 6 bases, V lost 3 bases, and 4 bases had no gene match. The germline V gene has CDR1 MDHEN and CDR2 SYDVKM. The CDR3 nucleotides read TGTGCCAGCAGTTTGGGGGGGGTTCCCGGGGAGCTGTTTTTT. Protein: CASSLGGVPGELFF.

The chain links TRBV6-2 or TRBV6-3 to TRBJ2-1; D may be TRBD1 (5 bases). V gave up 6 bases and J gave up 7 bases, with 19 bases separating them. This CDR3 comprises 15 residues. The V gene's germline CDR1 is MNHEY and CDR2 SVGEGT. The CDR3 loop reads CASSDSGFRGNEQFF. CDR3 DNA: TGTGCCAGCAGCGACTCAGGGTTTAGGGGAAATGAGCAGTTCTTC.

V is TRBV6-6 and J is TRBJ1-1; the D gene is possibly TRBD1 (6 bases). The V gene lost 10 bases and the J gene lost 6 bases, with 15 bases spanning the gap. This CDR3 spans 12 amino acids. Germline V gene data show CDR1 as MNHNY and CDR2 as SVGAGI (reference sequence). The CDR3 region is CATSRDTPEAFF. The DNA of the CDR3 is TGTGCCACCTCCCGGGACACACCTGAAGCTTTCTTT.

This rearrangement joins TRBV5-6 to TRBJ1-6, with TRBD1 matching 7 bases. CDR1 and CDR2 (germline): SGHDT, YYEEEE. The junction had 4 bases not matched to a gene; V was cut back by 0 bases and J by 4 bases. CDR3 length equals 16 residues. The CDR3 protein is CASSLGRGKYNSPLHF. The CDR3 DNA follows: TGTGCCAGCAGCTTGGGCAGGGGGAAGTATAATTCACCCCTCCACTTT. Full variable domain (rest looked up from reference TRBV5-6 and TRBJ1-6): DAGVTQSPTHLIKTRGQQVTLRCSPKSGHDTVSWYQQALGQGPQFIFQYYEEEERQRGNFPDRFSGHQFPNYSSELNVNALLLGDSALYLCASSLGRGKYNSPLHFGNGTRLTVT.

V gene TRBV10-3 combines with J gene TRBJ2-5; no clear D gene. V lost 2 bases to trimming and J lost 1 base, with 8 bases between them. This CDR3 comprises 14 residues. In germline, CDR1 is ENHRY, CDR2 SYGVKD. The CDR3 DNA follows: TGTGCCATCAGTGAGGAGCCACTCCAAGAGACCCAGTACTTC. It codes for CAISEEPLQETQYF.

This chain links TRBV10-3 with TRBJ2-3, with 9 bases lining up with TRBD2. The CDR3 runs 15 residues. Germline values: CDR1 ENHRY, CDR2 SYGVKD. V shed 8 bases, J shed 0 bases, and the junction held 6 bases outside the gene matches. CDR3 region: CAIGLAGGSTDTQYF. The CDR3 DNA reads TGTGCCATCGGTCTGGCGGGAGGGAGCACAGATACGCAGTATTTT.

Written as DNA, the CDR3 is TGTGCCAGCAGTCTCCAAAGCGGTACTGACGGTGAGCAGTTCTTC. This encodes CASSLQSGTDGEQFF. This rearrangement joins TRBV6-5 to TRBJ2-1, with D possibly being TRBD2 (5 bases). The ends were cut back, 5 bases at V and 9 bases at J, with 20 bases in the middle. The germline gives CDR1 MNHEY, CDR2 SVGAGI. This CDR3 is built from 15 residues.

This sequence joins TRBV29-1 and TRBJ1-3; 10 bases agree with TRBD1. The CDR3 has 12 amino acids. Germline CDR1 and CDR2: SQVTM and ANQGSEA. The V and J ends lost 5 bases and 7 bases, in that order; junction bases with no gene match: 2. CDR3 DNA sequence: TGCAGCGTTAGGACAGGGGGGAACACCATATATTTT. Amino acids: CSVRTGGNTIYF.